This TCR beta chain stems from a study of prognosis after radiotherapy for stage I lung cancer. Study-level points and caveats: Unique TCR clones declined after stereotactic body radiation therapy, from a median roughly 9,300 to 7,200. There were reportedly differences in TRBV and TRBJ gene usage between patients with and without metastases.

Peripheral blood, in roughly 6.4-milliliter volumes, was drawn at each of two time points. V lost 6 bases and J lost 3; bases outside the gene matches: 5. This CDR3 comprises 14 residues. The genomic DNA TCR beta CDR3 region underwent two rounds of multiplex PCR. Used in first-round PCR were primers specific to each TRBV and TRBJ gene. TCRdb passed the multiplex PCR reads through MiXCR, listing each CDR3 protein once. This table holds over 30,000 distinct CDR3 sequences, roughly 25% found once. Details on this clonotype: Its antigen is not identified.

The sample consisted of PBMCs, taken before or after stereotactic body radiation therapy (not recorded which). The V call is TRBV12-3 or TRBV12-4, the J call TRBJ2-7; 10 bases are shared with TRBD1. The receptor comes from a donor at least 50 years old with non-small cell lung cancer. CDR3 sequence reads: CASRRGTGVYEQYF. The CDR3 nucleotides are TGTGCCAGCAGGAGAGGGACAGGGGTCTACGAGCAGTACTTC.